Described below is a single T cell receptor beta chain sequence and its context. A second PCR of 7 to 11 cycles used a sample-barcoded 5' primer and a J-beta primer mix. Via MiXCR, TCRdb re-called the 5' RACE reads, giving one row per CDR3 protein. There are 950,000 to 1,200,000 distinct CDR3 sequences in the sample; less than 45% occur only once, and about an eighth lies in the top ten. This CDR3 contains 14 residues. V shed 5 bases, J shed 8 bases, and the junction held 7 bases outside the gene matches. Germline V lookup: CDR1 MNHEY, CDR2 SVGAGI. This sample was taken from a study of blood T cells in healthy people across ages.

The source material was blood. This sequence originates from a man younger than 35 in good health. V usage is TRBV6-5 and J usage is TRBJ1-4; 8 bases line up with TRBD1. As DNA, the CDR3 is TGTGCCAGCAGTACTCCGGGACAGGCGGAAAAACTGTTTTTT. Protein sequence: CASSTPGQAEKLFF.